This T cell receptor (beta chain) was captured in a study of regulatory T cells in long-lasting Graves disease. Study-level points and caveats: It was in persistent disease that TRBV28, TRBJ1-2 and TRBJ2-5 were favored. Researchers examined only peripheral blood and not thyroid tissue.

In building TCR beta libraries, iRepertoire HTBI primers were used together with Arm-PCR of CDR3 regions. MiXCR, run by TCRdb on the multiplex PCR reads, gives a single entry per CDR3 protein. Of around 420,000 distinct CDR3 sequences listed, 15% to 17% are singletons. J lost 6 bases, V lost 6 bases, and 5 bases had no gene match. This CDR3 has 14 amino acids. Many counts were recorded for this clonotype. Its target is not known. Time point indicated: newly diagnosed GD, antithyroid drugs for less than 3 months. From RNA extracted from PBMCs, the TCR library was made. This TCR derives from a female donor with Graves disease. The sequencing used peripheral blood mononuclear cells (PBMCs), collected at new diagnosis, from a patient treated with antithyroid drugs. The chain has TRBV12-3 or TRBV12-4 and TRBJ1-5; TRBD1 agrees at 10 bases. The CDR3 region has the DNA TGTGCCAGCAGATCCGGGACAGGGGTTCAGCCCCAGCATTTT. Its protein product is CASRSGTGVQPQHF.